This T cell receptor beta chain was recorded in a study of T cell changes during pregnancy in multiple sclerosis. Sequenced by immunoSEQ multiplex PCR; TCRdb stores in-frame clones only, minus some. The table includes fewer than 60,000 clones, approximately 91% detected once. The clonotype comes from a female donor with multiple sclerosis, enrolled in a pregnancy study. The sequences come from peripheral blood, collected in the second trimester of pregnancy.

CDR3 amino acids: CASSIHGGIEAFF. CDR3 nucleotide sequence: TGTGCCAGTAGTATTCACGGGGGGATTGAAGCTTTCTTT. This sequence joins TRBV19 and TRBJ1-1, with TRBD1 as a possible D gene (5 bases). The CDR3 is made up of 13 amino acids. Per germline, CDR1 LNHDA and CDR2 SQIVND (reference sequence). With 3 bases removed from V and 7 bases from J, the gap between germline ends came to 12 bases.